The rows below give T cell receptor beta chains drawn from one sample of a study of response to subunit inactivated influenza vaccine. Via MiXCR, TCRdb re-called the RT-PCR reads, giving one row per CDR3 protein. The sample includes under 200,000 distinct CDR3 sequences, roughly a tenth of them seen just once. Sequences were derived from non-naive T cells sorted from PBMCs, sampled 45 days after vaccination. Receptor source: a middle-aged man who received an inactivated influenza vaccine. CDR3s include the opening cysteine and the closing phenylalanine or tryptophan. Each record gives: J gene, CDR3 length, V gene, D gene, clone size, CDR3 protein, CDR3 DNA. The D gene is left open where the match is weak. Size tells how often a clone was seen (once, few, many) or the class of an expanded clone, and some rows leave it out.

TRBJ1-1 | 13 | TRBV11-2 | . | . | CASSFSLNTEAFF | TGTGCCAGCAGCTTCAGTTTGAACACTGAAGCTTTCTTT
TRBJ2-1 | 15 | TRBV29-1 | TRBD2 | few | CSVTSGNTNYNEQFF | TGCAGCGTGACTAGCGGCAATACCAATTACAATGAGCAGTTCTTC
TRBJ2-7 | 14 | TRBV11-2 | . | . | CASSLVQRAYEQYF | TGTGCCAGCAGCTTAGTTCAAAGGGCCTACGAGCAGTACTTC
TRBJ2-5 | 14 | TRBV2 | TRBD2 | . | CASKLAGVGETQYF | TGTGCCAGCAAGCTAGCGGGAGTCGGGGAGACCCAGTACTTC
TRBJ2-3 | 16 | TRBV3-1 | TRBD2 | few | CASSPLAGGDTDTQYF | TGTGCCAGCAGCCCCTTAGCGGGAGGTGACACAGATACGCAGTATTTT
TRBJ2-3 | 16 | TRBV4-2 | TRBD2 | . | CASSQGSGGARNTQYF | TGTGCCAGCAGCCAAGGAAGCGGGGGGGCCAGGAATACGCAGTATTTT
TRBJ2-3 | 15 | TRBV5-1 | TRBD1 | . | CASSFGQGNSDTQYF | TGCGCCAGCAGCTTCGGACAGGGCAATTCAGATACGCAGTATTTT
TRBJ2-7 | 15 | TRBV20-1 | . | few | CSAEGPAGHSYEQYF | TGCAGTGCTGAGGGGCCAGCGGGCCATTCCTACGAGCAGTACTTC
TRBJ2-1 | 15 | TRBV5-6 | TRBD1 | few | CASSLIPTGNNEQFF | TGTGCCAGCAGCTTGATTCCGACAGGGAACAATGAGCAGTTCTTC
TRBJ2-3 | 17 | TRBV6-5 | TRBD2 | . | CASSYARLAASTDTQYF | TGTGCCAGCAGTTACGCCCGACTAGCAGCTAGCACAGATACGCAGTATTTT
TRBJ2-7 | 15 | TRBV12-3/TRBV12-4 | . | . | CASSFGGGAKYEQYF | TGTGCCAGCAGTTTTGGGGGGGGGGCTAAATACGAGCAGTACTTC
TRBJ2-1 | 18 | TRBV15 | TRBD2 | few | CATSSGTSYIYPYNEQFF | TGTGCCACCAGCTCCGGGACTAGTTATATCTACCCCTACAATGAGCAGTTCTTC
TRBJ2-5 | 13 | TRBV20-1 | TRBD2 | many | CSARLAEQETQYF | TGCAGTGCTAGACTAGCGGAACAAGAGACCCAGTACTTC
TRBJ2-5 | 15 | TRBV4-2 | . | few | CASSQDRQVSETQYF | TGTGCCAGCAGCCAAGACAGACAGGTCTCGGAGACCCAGTACTTC
TRBJ1-3 | 13 | TRBV6-1 | . | many | CASRGTVGNTIYF | TGTGCCAGCAGGGGGACGGTTGGAAACACCATATATTTT
TRBJ2-3 | 14 | TRBV6-2/TRBV6-3 | TRBD2 | . | CASSWGLAGDRQYF | TGTGCCAGCAGTTGGGGACTAGCGGGAGACAGACAGTATTTT
TRBJ2-1 | 14 | TRBV6-1 | . | few | CASRDWGSYNEQFF | TGTGCCAGCAGAGACTGGGGGTCCTACAATGAGCAGTTCTTC
TRBJ1-1 | 15 | TRBV5-6 | . | many | CASSLSPPENTEAFF | TGTGCCAGCAGCTTGTCTCCTCCGGAGAACACTGAAGCTTTCTTT
TRBJ2-1 | 16 | TRBV10-3 | . | few | CAIQSPGTGAYNEQFF | TGTGCCATCCAATCTCCAGGGACGGGGGCCTACAATGAGCAGTTCTTC
TRBJ2-1 | 17 | TRBV7-9 | . | few | CASSLAYFQSAYNEQFF | TGTGCCAGCAGCTTAGCATACTTCCAGTCCGCTTACAATGAGCAGTTCTTC
TRBJ2-7 | 12 | TRBV30 | . | many | CAWSVISSEQYF | TGTGCCTGGAGTGTAATCAGTTCCGAGCAGTACTTC
TRBJ2-3 | 13 | TRBV9 | . | . | CASSERDRDTQYF | TGTGCCAGCAGCGAGCGGGACAGAGATACGCAGTATTTT
TRBJ2-3 | 15 | TRBV3-1 | TRBD2 | few | CASSQGGGAVDTQYF | TGTGCCAGCAGCCAAGGCGGGGGGGCTGTAGATACGCAGTATTTT
TRBJ1-5 | 13 | TRBV20-1 | . | . | CSARGGGDQPQHF | TGCAGTGCCAGAGGGGGGGGCGATCAGCCCCAGCATTTT
TRBJ2-2 | 17 | TRBV4-1 | TRBD2 | . | CASSLLGLAGGPGELFF | TGCGCCAGCAGCCTCCTCGGACTAGCGGGGGGGCCCGGGGAGCTGTTTTTT
TRBJ2-1 | 17 | TRBV7-2 | TRBD2 | . | CASSLQASASGRNEQFF | TGTGCCAGCAGCTTACAGGCTTCGGCTAGCGGGAGGAATGAGCAGTTCTTC
TRBJ2-7 | 13 | TRBV7-9 | . | many | CASSLGDSLKQYF | TGTGCCAGCAGCCTGGGGGATTCCTTGAAGCAGTACTTC
TRBJ1-4 | 16 | TRBV5-1 | . | many | CASSLEPDGRNEKLFF | TGCGCCAGCAGCTTGGAACCGGACGGACGTAATGAAAAACTGTTTTTT
TRBJ2-2 | 11 | TRBV6-2/TRBV6-3 | . | . | CASSWGGELFF | TGTGCCAGCAGCTGGGGCGGGGAGCTGTTTTTT
TRBJ1-4 | 14 | TRBV2 | . | . | CASSEGRGDEKLFF | TGTGCCAGCAGTGAAGGCAGAGGGGATGAAAAACTGTTTTTT
TRBJ2-7 | 14 | TRBV5-1 | TRBD2 | many | CASSRGLAVYEQYF | TGCGCCAGCAGCCGAGGACTAGCGGTCTACGAGCAGTACTTC
TRBJ2-3 | 13 | TRBV6-1 | . | . | CASSSGLKGTQYF | TGTGCCAGCAGTAGCGGGCTTAAGGGTACGCAGTATTTT
TRBJ2-5 | 13 | TRBV6-1 | TRBD2 | . | CASSEAPGGTQYF | TGTGCCAGCAGTGAAGCCCCGGGGGGGACCCAGTACTTC
TRBJ2-3 | 12 | TRBV4-1 | . | . | CASSRPTDTQYF | TGCGCCAGCAGCCGTCCCACGGATACGCAGTATTTT
TRBJ2-1 | 16 | TRBV11-1 | TRBD2 | . | CASSARLAGGPNEQFF | TGTGCCAGCAGCGCCAGACTAGCGGGGGGCCCGAATGAGCAGTTCTTC
TRBJ2-2 | 12 | TRBV11-2 | . | many | CASSLELGELFF | TGTGCCAGCAGCTTAGAACTCGGGGAGCTGTTTTTT
TRBJ2-1 | 14 | TRBV7-2 | . | few | CASSLRQAYNEQFF | TGTGCCAGCAGCTTACGACAGGCGTACAATGAGCAGTTCTTC
TRBJ2-2 | 17 | TRBV5-5 | . | . | CASSYVGWLMNTGELFF | TGTGCCAGCAGCTACGTGGGGTGGCTGATGAACACCGGGGAGCTGTTTTTT